The sample holds one count of the clone carrying this TCR beta chain. The antigen remains undetermined. This sample is part of a study of cytomegalovirus exposure and HLA in healthy donors. Study findings and constraints: In a later analysis, across HLA loci, associated TCR counts were highest for DRB1, lowest for HLA-C. The study listed some 160 cytomegalovirus-associated TCR beta chains.

PCR was performed using 60 Vbeta and 13 Jbeta primers. Authors' data handling: Later work found approximately 87 million unique TCR beta chains, with 9.5 million to 11 million shared. Only in-frame clones appear in the TCRdb table, and some are missing; sequencing was by immunoSEQ multiplex PCR. V and J calls and clone size are copied from that table; D and trimming were computed from the DNA. The sample has about 78,000 clones, around 81% seen once. The CDR3 has 15 residues. Germline V gene sequence: CDR1 GTSNPN, CDR2 SVGIG (reference sequence). V gave up 2 bases and J gave up 8 bases; unmatched junction bases: 6.

Sequencing used PBMCs. The rearrangement joins TRBV30 to TRBJ2-1, with 13 bases aligning to TRBD2. This TCR came from a male donor in good health and CMV-seronegative. The CDR3 here is CAWSCSGLAGYEQFF. The CDR3 bases are TGTGCCTGGAGTTGTTCGGGACTAGCGGGATATGAGCAGTTCTTC. The variable domain in full, with the rest retrieved from reference TRBV30 and TRBJ2-1, is SQTIHQWPATLVQPVGSPLSLECTVEGTSNPNLYWYRQAAGRGLQLLFYSVGIGQISSEVPQNLSASRPQDRQFILSSKKLLLSDSGFYLCAWSCSGLAGYEQFFGPGTRLTVL.